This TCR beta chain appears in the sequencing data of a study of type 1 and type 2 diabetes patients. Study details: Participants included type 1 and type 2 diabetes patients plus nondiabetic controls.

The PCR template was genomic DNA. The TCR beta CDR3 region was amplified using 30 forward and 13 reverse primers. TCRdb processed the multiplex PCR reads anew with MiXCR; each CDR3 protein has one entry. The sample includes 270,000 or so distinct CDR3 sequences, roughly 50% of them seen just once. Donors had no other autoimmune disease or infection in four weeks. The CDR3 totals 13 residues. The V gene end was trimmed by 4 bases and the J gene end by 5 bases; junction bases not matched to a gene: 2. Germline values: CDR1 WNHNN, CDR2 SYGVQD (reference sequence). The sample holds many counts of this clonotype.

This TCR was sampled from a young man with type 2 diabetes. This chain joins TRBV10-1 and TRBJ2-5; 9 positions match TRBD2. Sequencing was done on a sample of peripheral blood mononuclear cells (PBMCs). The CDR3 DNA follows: TGCGCCAGCAGTGGCGGGAGGGGGGAGACCCAGTACTTC. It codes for CASSGGRGETQYF.